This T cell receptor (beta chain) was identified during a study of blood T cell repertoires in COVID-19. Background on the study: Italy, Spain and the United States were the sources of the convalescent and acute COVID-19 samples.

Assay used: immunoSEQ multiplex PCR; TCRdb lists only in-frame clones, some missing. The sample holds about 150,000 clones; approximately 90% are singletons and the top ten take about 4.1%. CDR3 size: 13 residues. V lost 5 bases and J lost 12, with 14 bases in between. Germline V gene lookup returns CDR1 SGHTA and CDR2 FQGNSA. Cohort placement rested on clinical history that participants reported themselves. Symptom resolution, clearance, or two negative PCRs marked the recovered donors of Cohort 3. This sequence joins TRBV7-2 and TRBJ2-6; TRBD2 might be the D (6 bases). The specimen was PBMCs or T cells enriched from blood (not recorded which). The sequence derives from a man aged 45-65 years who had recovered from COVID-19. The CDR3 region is CASSERTTAVLTF. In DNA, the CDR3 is TGTGCCAGCAGCGAAAGGACTACCGCCGTCCTGACTTTC.